Following are 9 T cell receptor beta chains from one sample sequenced in a study of blood T cell repertoires in COVID-19. Libraries were prepared by immunoSEQ multiplex PCR; TCRdb keeps only in-frame clonotypes and omits some of them. The sample lists 75,000 to 90,000 clones; 90% were seen once. Sequences were obtained from peripheral blood. These receptors all come from a man younger than 30 with COVID-19, enrolled during active disease.

The CDR3 sequence is CATSGGARETQYF. In DNA, the CDR3 is TGTGCCACCTCGGGAGGGGCGAGGGAGACCCAGTACTTC. V is TRBV24-1 and J is TRBJ2-5, with 8 bases identical to TRBD2. Germline V lookup: CDR1 KGHDR, CDR2 SFDVKD. The trim removed 9 bases at V and 5 bases at J, leaving 7 bases unmatched. The CDR3 consists of 13 residues.

The chain recombines TRBV11-2 with TRBJ1-3; D is unclear. The CDR3 runs 15 residues. V lost 1 base to trimming and J lost 4 bases, with 11 bases between them. Germline V lookup: CDR1 SGHAT, CDR2 FQNNGV. DNA for the CDR3: TGTGCCAGCAGCTTAGTATGGAGGCAGGGAAACACCATATATTTT. This gives the protein CASSLVWRQGNTIYF.

This clone was observed a few times. J is TRBJ2-7 and V is TRBV11-2; D may be TRBD1 (5 bases). The CDR3 sequence is 14 residues long. CDR1 and CDR2 from the germline V gene are SGHAT and FQNNGV. V gave up 1 base and J gave up 4 bases, with 11 bases separating them. CDR3 nucleotide sequence: TGTGCCAGCAGCTTAGCTCCCGCAGGGTACGAGCAGTACTTC. Translating gives CASSLAPAGYEQYF.

To note about this clone: One end of the junction is discordant with germline, which a read error may explain. The V and J genes are TRBV18 and TRBJ1-4, with D possibly matching TRBD1 (6 bases). CDR3 length: 20 residues. The germline V gene encodes CDR1 KGHSH and CDR2 LQKENI. The DNA for the CDR3 is TGTGCCAGCTCACCCCCTATAAGTGGGGCCGGACAGTCCACTCATGAAAAACTGCTTTTT. Amino acids: CASSPPISGAGQSTHEKLLF.

This chain joins TRBV6-5 and TRBJ2-3; tentatively, D is TRBD1 (5 bases). Germline V gene sequence: CDR1 MNHEY, CDR2 SVGAGI. CDR3 length: 15 residues. V was shortened by 1 base and J by 0 bases, with 8 bases between the two germline ends. CDR3 loop: CASSYWAGSTDTQYF. The CDR3 DNA reads TGTGCCAGCAGTTACTGGGCAGGGAGCACAGATACGCAGTATTTT.

This clone was counted between two and nine times. This chain uses TRBV9 with TRBJ2-2, with TRBD2 matching over 7 bases. Germline lookup yields CDR1 SGDLS and CDR2 YYNGEE. The trim removed 3 bases at V and 5 bases at J, leaving 10 bases unmatched. The CDR3 sequence is 16 residues long. CDR3 protein: CASSARDYYLTGELFF. In DNA, the CDR3 is TGTGCCAGCAGCGCCCGGGACTACTATCTGACCGGGGAGCTGTTTTTT.

The chain has TRBV13 and TRBJ2-1, with TRBD2 identical over 9 bases. Germline assignment: CDR1 PRHDT and CDR2 FYEKMQ (reference sequence). Trimming cost V 1 base and J 8 bases; bases outside gene matches: 9. This CDR3 has 16 amino acids. The CDR3 here is CASSLAVAGVPDEQFF. CDR3 DNA sequence: TGTGCCAGCAGCTTAGCGGTAGCGGGAGTTCCGGATGAGCAGTTCTTC.

The chain joins TRBV28 to TRBJ2-1, with D unclear. CDR3 length equals 14 residues. Germline values: CDR1 MDHEN, CDR2 SYDVKM. Trimming removed 2 bases at V and 4 bases at J, with 9 bases between. The CDR3 reads CASSLAEQYNEQFF. CDR3 coding DNA: TGTGCCAGCAGTTTAGCGGAGCAGTACAATGAGCAGTTCTTC.

V usage is TRBV27 and J usage is TRBJ1-1; D may be TRBD1 (5 bases). CDR1 and CDR2 from the germline V gene are MNHEY and SMNVEV (reference sequence). The CDR3 contains 13 residues. V gave up 2 bases and J gave up 8 bases, with 12 bases separating them. The CDR3 nucleotides are TGTGCCAGCAGTTTAGGGGCAGGGATAGAAGCTTTCTTT. This sequence encodes CASSLGAGIEAFF.